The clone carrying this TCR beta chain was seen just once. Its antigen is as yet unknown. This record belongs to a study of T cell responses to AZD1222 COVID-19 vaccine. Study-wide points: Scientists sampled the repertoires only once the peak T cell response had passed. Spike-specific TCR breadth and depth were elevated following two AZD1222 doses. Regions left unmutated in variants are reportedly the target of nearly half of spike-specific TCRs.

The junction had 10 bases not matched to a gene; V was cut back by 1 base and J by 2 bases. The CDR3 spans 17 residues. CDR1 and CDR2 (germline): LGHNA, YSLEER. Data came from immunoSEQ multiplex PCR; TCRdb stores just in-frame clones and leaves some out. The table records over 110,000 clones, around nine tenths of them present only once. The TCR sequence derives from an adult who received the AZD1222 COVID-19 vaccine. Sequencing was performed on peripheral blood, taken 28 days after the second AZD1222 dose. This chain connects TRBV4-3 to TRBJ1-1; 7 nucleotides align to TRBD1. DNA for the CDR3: TGCGCCAGCAGCCAAGCGACGTTGGGACAGCAAAACACTGAAGCTTTCTTT. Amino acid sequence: CASSQATLGQQNTEAFF.